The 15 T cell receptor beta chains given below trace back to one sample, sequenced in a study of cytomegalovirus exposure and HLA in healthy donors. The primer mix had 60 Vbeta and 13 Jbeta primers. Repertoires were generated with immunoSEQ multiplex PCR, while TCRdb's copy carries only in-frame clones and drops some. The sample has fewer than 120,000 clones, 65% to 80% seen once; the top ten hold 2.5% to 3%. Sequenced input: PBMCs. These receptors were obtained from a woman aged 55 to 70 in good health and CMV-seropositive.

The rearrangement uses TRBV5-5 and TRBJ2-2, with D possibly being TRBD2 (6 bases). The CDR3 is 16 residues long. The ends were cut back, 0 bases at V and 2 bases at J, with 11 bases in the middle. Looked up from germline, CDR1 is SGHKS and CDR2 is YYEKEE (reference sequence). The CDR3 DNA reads TGTGCCAGCAGCTTGGGCAGACTAGATAACACCGGGGAGCTGTTTTTT. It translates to CASSLGRLDNTGELFF.

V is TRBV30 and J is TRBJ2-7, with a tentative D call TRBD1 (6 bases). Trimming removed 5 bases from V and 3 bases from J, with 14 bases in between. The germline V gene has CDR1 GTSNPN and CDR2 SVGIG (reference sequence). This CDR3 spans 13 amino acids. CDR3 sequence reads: CAWDQQGSYEQYF. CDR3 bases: TGTGCCTGGGACCAACAGGGTAGCTACGAGCAGTACTTC.

CDR3 sequence (DNA): TGTGCCAGCAGCCTTTCGAGGGCCATAGTTTACAATGAGCAGTTCTTC. It translates to CASSLSRAIVYNEQFF. The chain joins TRBV14 to TRBJ2-1; a weak D match, TRBD2 (5 bases). Germline CDR1 and CDR2: SGHDN and FVKESK. V lost 4 bases and J lost 4, with 17 bases in between. The CDR3 extends over 16 amino acids.

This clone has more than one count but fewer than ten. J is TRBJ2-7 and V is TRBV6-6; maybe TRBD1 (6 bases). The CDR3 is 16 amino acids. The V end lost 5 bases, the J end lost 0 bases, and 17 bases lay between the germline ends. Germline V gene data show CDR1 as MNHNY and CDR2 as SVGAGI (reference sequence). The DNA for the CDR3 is TGTGCCAGCAGTCAGCCCGGCAGGACAGACTCCTACGAGCAGTACTTC. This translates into CASSQPGRTDSYEQYF.

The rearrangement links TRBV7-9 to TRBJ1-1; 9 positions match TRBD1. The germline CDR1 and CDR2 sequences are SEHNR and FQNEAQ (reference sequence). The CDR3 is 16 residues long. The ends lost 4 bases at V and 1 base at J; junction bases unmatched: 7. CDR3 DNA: TGTGCCAGCAGCTATTTAACAGGGGGCAGGAACACTGAAGCTTTCTTT. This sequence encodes CASSYLTGGRNTEAFF.

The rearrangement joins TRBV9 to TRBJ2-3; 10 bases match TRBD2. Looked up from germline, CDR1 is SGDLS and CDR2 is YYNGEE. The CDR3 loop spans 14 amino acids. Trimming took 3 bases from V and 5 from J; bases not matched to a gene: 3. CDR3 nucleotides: TGTGCCAGCAGCGCGAGCGGGAGGGAAGATACGCAGTATTTT. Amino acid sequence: CASSASGREDTQYF.

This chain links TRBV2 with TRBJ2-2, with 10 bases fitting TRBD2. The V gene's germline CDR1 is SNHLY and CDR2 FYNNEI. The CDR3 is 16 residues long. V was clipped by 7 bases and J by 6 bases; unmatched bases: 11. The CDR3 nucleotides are TGTGCCAGCAATATCCCAAGCGGGAGGGGGTCCGGGGAGCTGTTTTTT. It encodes CASNIPSGRGSGELFF.

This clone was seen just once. This CDR3 reads CASSLFRVGTYEQYF. DNA for the CDR3: TGTGCCAGCAGTTTATTCCGGGTGGGGACTTACGAGCAGTACTTC. The gene calls are TRBV6-5 and TRBJ2-7; a possible D gene is TRBD2 (6 bases). This CDR3 is built from 15 residues. Trimming removed 4 bases at V and 4 bases at J, with 17 bases between. In germline, CDR1 is MNHEY, CDR2 SVGAGI.

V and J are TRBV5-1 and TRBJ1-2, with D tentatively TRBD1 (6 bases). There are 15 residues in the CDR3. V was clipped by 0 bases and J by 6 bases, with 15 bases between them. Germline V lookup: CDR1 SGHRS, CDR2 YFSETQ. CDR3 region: CASSLVQGKVDGYTF. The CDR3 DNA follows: TGCGCCAGCAGCTTGGTACAGGGAAAGGTGGATGGCTACACCTTC.

CDR3 sequence (DNA): TGTGCCAGCAGCTCAGGGGCCTACAATGAGCAGTTCTTC. Residues: CASSSGAYNEQFF. V is TRBV11-3 and J is TRBJ2-1; D possibly corresponds to TRBD1 (6 bases). Between the trimmed V and J ends, which lost 4 bases and 2 bases, there was a span of 6 bases. The germline V gene encodes CDR1 SGHNT and CDR2 YENEEA. CDR3 length equals 13 residues.

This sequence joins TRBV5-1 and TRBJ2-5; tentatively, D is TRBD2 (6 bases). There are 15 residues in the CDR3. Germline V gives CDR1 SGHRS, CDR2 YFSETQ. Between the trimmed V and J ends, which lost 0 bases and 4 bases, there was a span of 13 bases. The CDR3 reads CASSLGGGNRETQYF. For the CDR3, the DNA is TGCGCCAGCAGCTTGGGAGGCGGGAATCGAGAGACCCAGTACTTC.

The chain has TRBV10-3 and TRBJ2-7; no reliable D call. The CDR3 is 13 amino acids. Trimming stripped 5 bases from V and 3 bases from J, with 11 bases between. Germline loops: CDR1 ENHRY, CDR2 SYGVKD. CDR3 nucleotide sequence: TGTGCCATCAGTCCCCCCTCAGGCTACGAGCAGTACTTC. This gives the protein CAISPPSGYEQYF.

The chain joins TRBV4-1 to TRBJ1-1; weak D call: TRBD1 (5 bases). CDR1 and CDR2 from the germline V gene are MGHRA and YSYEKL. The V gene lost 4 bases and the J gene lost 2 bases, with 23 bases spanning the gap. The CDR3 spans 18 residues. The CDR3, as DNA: TGCGCCAGCAGCCTCAAAGGGACTGGGCTCGGAAGTAACACTGAAGCTTTCTTT. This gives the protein CASSLKGTGLGSNTEAFF.

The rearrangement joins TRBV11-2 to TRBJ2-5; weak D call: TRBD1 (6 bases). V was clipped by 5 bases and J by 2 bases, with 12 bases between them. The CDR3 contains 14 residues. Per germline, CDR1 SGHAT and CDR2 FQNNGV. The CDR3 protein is CASSVGTNQETQYF. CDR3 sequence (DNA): TGTGCCAGCAGCGTTGGGACAAATCAAGAGACCCAGTACTTC.

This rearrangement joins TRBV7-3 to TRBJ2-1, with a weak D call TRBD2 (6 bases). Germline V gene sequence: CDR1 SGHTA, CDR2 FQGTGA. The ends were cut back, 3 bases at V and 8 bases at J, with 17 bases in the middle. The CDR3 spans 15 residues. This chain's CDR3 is CASSFGGTDPHEQFF. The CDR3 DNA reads TGTGCCAGCAGCTTCGGCGGGACCGACCCTCATGAGCAGTTCTTC.